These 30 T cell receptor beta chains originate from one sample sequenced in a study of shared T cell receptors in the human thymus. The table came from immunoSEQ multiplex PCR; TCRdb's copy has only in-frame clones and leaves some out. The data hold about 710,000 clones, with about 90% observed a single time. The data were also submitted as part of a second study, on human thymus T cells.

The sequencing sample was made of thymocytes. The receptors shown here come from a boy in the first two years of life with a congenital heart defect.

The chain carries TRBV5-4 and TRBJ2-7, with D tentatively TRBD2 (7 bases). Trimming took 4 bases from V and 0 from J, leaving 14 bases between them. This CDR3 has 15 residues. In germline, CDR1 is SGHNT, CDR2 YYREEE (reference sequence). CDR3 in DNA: TGTGCCAGCAGCCCCGGGGGGCCCGGCTCCTACGAGCAGTACTTC. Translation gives CASSPGGPGSYEQYF.

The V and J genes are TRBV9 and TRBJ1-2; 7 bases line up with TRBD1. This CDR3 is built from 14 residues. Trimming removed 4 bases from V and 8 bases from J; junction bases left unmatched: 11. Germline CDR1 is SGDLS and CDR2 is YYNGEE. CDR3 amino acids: CASSRGQILWGYTF. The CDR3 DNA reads TGTGCCAGCAGCCGGGGACAGATCTTATGGGGCTACACCTTC.

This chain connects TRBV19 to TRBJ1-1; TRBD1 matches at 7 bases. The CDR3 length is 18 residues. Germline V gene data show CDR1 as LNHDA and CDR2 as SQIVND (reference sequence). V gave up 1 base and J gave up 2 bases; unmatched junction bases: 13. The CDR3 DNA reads TGTGCCAGTAGTATAGCTCACCGCCTGACAGGGCGCAACACTGAAGCTTTCTTT. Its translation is CASSIAHRLTGRNTEAFF. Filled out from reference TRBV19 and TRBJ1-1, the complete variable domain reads DGGITQSPKYLFRKEGQNVTLSCEQNLNHDAMYWYRQDPGQGLRLIYYSQIVNDFQKGDIAEGYSVSREKKESFPLTVTSAQKNPTAFYLCASSIAHRLTGRNTEAFFGQGTRLTVV.

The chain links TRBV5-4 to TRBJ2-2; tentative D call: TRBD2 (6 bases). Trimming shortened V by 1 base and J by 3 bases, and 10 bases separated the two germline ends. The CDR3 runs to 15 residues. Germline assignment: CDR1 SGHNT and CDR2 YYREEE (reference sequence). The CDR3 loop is CASSLPGGDTGELFF. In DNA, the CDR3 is TGTGCCAGCAGCTTGCCAGGAGGGGACACCGGGGAGCTGTTTTTT.

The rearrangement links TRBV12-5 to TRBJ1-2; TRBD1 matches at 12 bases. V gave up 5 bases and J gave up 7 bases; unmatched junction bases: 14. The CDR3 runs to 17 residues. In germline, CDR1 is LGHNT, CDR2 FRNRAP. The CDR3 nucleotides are TGTGCTAGTGGTCTCTACTCCGGGACAGGGGGCATAAGTGGCTACACCTTC. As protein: CASGLYSGTGGISGYTF.

In nucleotides, the CDR3 is TGTGCTAGTGGTTTGGGATTACAGGGTTGGATTGGCAATCAGCCCCAGCATTTT. It yields the protein CASGLGLQGWIGNQPQHF. The chain carries TRBV12-5 and TRBJ1-5; a possible D gene is TRBD1 (6 bases). V was cut by 1 base and J by 2 bases, with 18 bases left in between. The CDR3 consists of 18 residues. Germline-derived CDR1 and CDR2 are LGHNT and FRNRAP.

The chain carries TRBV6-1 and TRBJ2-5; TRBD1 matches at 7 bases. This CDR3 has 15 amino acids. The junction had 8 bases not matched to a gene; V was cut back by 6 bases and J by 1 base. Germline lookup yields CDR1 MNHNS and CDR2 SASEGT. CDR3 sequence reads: CASSALGQTQETQYF. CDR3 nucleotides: TGTGCCAGCAGCGCTCTGGGACAGACCCAAGAGACCCAGTACTTC.

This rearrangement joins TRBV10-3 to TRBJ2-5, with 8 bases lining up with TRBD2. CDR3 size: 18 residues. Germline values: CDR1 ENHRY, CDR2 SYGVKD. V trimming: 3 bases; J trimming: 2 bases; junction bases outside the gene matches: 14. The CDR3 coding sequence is TGTGCCATCAGTGATCGGCTAAGAACTAGCGGAATACAAGAGACCCAGTACTTC. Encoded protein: CAISDRLRTSGIQETQYF.

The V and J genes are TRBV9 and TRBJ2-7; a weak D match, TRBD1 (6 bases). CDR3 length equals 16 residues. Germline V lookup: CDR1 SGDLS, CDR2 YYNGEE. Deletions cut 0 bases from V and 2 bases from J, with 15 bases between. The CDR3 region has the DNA TGTGCCAGCAGCGTAGGCTACAGGGACCTTCCCTACGAGCAGTACTTC. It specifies CASSVGYRDLPYEQYF.

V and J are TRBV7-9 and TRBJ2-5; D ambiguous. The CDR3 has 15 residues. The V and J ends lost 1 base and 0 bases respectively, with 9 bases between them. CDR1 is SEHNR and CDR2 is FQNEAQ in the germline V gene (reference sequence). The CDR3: CASSLDRWDQETQYF. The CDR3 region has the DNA TGTGCCAGCAGCTTAGACAGATGGGACCAAGAGACCCAGTACTTC.

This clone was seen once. The CDR3 region has the DNA TGTGCCAGCAGTCGGAGCCAATGGGGGCAAGCTTTCTTT. Protein product: CASSRSQWGQAFF. The chain joins TRBV27 to TRBJ1-1; D is perhaps TRBD1 (6 bases). The V gene lost 5 bases and the J gene lost 9 bases, with 16 bases spanning the gap. CDR1 is MNHEY and CDR2 is SMNVEV in the germline V gene (reference sequence). CDR3 length: 13 residues.

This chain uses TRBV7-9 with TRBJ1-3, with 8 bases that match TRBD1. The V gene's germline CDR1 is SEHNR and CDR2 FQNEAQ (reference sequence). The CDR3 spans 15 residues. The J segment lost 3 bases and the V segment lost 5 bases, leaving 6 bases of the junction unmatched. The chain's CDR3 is CASSQRQGNGNTIYF. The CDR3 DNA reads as TGTGCCAGCAGCCAAAGACAGGGGAATGGAAACACCATATATTTT. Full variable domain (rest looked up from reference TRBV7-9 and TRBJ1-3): DTGVSQNPRHKITKRGQNVTFRCDPISEHNRLYWYRQTLGQGPEFLTYFQNEAQLEKSRLLSDRFSAERPKGSFSTLEIQRTEQGDSAMYLCASSQRQGNGNTIYFGEGSWLTVV.

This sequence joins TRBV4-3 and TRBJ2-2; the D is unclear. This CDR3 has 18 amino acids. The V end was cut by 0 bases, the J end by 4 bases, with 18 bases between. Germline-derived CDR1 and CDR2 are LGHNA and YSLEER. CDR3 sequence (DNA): TGCGCCAGCAGCCAAGATCTCGCTCGGCTAGACCCCACCGGGGAGCTGTTTTTT. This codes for CASSQDLARLDPTGELFF.

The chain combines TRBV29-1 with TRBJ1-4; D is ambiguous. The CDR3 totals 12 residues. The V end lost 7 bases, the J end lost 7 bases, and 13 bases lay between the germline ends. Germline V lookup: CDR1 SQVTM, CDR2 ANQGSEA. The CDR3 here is CSAGPVPEKLFF. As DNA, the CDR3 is TGCAGCGCAGGTCCCGTACCTGAAAAACTGTTTTTT.

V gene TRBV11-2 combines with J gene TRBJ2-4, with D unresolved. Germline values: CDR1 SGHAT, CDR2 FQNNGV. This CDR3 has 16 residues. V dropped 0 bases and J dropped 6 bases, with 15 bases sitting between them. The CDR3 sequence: CASSLDLKASGNIQYF. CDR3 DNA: TGTGCCAGCAGCTTAGATTTGAAGGCTTCGGGAAACATTCAGTACTTC.

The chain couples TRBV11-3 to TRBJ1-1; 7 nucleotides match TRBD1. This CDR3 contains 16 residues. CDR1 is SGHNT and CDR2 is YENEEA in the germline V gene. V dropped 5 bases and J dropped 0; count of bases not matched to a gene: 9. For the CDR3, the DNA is TGTGCCAGCAGCCCATCGACAGGGACCATGAACACTGAAGCTTTCTTT. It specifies CASSPSTGTMNTEAFF.

For the CDR3, the DNA is TGTGCCAGCAGCTTGAAGTACAGGGGCAACACTGAAGCTTTCTTT. This encodes CASSLKYRGNTEAFF. The V call is TRBV5-6, the J call TRBJ1-1; TRBD1 agrees at 7 bases. CDR1 and CDR2 (germline): SGHDT, YYEEEE. The CDR3 has 15 amino acids. The junction had 5 bases not matched to a gene; V was cut back by 1 base and J by 2 bases.

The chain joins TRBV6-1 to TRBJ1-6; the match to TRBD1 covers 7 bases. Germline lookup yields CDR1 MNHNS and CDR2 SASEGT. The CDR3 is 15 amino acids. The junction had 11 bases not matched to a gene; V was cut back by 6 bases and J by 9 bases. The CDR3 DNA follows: TGTGCCAGCAGAAACAAACAGGGGAGGCGTTCACCCCTCCACTTT. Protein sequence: CASRNKQGRRSPLHF.

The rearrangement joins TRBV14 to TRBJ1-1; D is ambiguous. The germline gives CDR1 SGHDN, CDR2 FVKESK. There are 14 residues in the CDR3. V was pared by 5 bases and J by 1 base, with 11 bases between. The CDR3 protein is CASSERQTNTEAFF. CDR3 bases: TGTGCCAGCAGCGAAAGACAAACGAACACTGAAGCTTTCTTT.

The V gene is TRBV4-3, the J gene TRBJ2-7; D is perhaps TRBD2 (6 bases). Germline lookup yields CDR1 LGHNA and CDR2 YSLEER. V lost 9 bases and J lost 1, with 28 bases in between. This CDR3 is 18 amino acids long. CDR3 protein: CARAGFLAGRTLSYEQYF. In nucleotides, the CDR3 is TGCGCCAGAGCTGGCTTTCTTGCAGGGAGGACTTTATCCTACGAGCAGTACTTC.

The CDR3 nucleotides are TGTGCCAGCAGCTTAGCGGTGGACAGGGGCGGTGTGAGGACTAACGAGCAGTACTTC. This encodes CASSLAVDRGGVRTNEQYF. The rearrangement joins TRBV7-2 to TRBJ2-7; TRBD1 aligns across 9 bases. J gave up 5 bases and V 0 bases, and 17 bases lay outside the gene matches. Germline V lookup: CDR1 SGHTA, CDR2 FQGNSA. The CDR3 is made up of 19 amino acids.

The CDR3 is CASSESIPSYNEQFF. CDR3 nucleotide sequence: TGTGCCAGCAGTGAATCTATCCCCTCCTACAATGAGCAGTTCTTC. The chain links TRBV25-1 to TRBJ2-1; no reliable D call. This CDR3 is built from 15 residues. CDR1 is MGHDK and CDR2 is SYGVNS in the germline V gene. V lost 1 base and J lost 0, with 7 bases in between. Supplemented by reference TRBV25-1 and TRBJ2-1, the full variable domain reads EADIYQTPRYLVIGTGKKITLECSQTMGHDKMYWYQQDPGMELHLIHYSYGVNSTEKGDLSSESTVSRIRTEHFPLTLESARPSHTSQYLCASSESIPSYNEQFFGPGTRLTVL.

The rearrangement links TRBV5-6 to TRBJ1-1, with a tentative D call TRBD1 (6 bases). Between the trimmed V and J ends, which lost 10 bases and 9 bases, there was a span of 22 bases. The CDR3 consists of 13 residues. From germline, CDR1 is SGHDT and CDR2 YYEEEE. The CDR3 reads CAGTPITGIQAFF. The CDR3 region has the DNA TGTGCCGGCACCCCCATTACAGGGATACAAGCTTTCTTT.

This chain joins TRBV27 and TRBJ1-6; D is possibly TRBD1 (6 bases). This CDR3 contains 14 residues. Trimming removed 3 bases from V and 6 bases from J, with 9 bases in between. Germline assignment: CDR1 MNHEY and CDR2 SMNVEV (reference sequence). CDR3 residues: CASSLVQGNSPLHF. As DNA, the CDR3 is TGTGCCAGCAGTTTGGTACAGGGTAATTCACCCCTCCACTTT.

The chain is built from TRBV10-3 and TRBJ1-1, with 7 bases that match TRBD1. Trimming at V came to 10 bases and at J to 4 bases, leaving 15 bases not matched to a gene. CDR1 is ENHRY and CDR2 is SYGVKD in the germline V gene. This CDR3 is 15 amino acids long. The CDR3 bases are TGTGCCACCGCCCTGCCCCGACAGGGCGTCACTGAAGCTTTCTTT. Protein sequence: CATALPRQGVTEAFF.

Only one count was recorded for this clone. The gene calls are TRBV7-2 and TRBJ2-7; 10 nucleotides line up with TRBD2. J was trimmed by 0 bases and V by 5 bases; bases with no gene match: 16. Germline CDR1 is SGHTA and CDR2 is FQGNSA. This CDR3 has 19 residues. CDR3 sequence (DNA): TGTGCCAGCAGCCCCCACATCGGGCTAGCGGGGGTCAGCTCCTACGAGCAGTACTTC. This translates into CASSPHIGLAGVSSYEQYF.

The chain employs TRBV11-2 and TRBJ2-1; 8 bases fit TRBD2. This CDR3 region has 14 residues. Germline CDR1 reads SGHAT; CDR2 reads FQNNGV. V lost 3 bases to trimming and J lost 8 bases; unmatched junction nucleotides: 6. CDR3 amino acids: CASSFSGNIDEQFF. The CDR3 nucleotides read TGTGCCAGCAGCTTTAGCGGGAATATCGATGAGCAGTTCTTC.

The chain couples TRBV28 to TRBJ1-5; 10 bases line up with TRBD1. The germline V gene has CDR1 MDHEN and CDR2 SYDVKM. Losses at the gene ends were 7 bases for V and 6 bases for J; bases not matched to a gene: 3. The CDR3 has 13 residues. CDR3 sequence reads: CASMTGGRQPQHF. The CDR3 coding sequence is TGTGCCAGCATGACAGGGGGCCGTCAGCCCCAGCATTTT.

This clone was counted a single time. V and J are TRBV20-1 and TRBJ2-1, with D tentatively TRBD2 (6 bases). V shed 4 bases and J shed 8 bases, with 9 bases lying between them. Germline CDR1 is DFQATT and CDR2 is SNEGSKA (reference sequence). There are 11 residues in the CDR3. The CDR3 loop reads CSAKTGDEQFF. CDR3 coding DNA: TGCAGTGCTAAAACGGGGGATGAGCAGTTCTTC.

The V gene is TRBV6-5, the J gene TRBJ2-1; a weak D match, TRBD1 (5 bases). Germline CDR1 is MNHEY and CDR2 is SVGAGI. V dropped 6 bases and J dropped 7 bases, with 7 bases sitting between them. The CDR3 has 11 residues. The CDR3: CASRKGNEQFF. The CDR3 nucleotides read TGTGCCAGCAGAAAGGGGAATGAGCAGTTCTTC.